The following is a TCR beta chain sequence with its context. The antigen remains undetermined. Germline assignment: CDR1 SEHNR and CDR2 FQNEAQ (reference sequence). There are 15 residues in the CDR3. Trimming removed 7 bases from V and 2 bases from J; junction bases left unmatched: 7. Indicated treatment: over 15 received Ad26.COV2.S at low or high dose, single or two shots; a few received placebo; per-sample allocation not given. All samples were drawn on day 63, counting from the first vaccine or placebo injection. Recruitment in Boston yielded a donor of adult age, 18-55 years. An Ad26 vector expressing Wuhan-strain SARS-CoV-2 spike constituted the vaccine. The entry originates in a study of Ad26.COV2.S vaccination and SARS-CoV-2 variants. Study details: The donor participated in the COV1001 trial, in its Ad26.COV2.S arm.

General study results and limits: Comparable non-spike TCR breadth was observed in vaccine and placebo recipients.

Some clones are missing from TCRdb's copy, which holds only in-frame ones; the method was immunoSEQ multiplex PCR. This table has 410,000 or so clones, over 80% appearing once. The source material was peripheral blood, sampled in a trial of Ad26.COV2.S vaccine versus placebo. J is TRBJ2-7 and V is TRBV7-9, with 11 bases that match TRBD1. The receptor comes from a person between 18 and 65 years old who received the Ad26.COV2.S COVID-19 vaccine or a placebo. In DNA, the CDR3 is TGTGCCAGCACCTGGGACAGGGGGGTTCCCTACGAGCAGTACTTC. Translated, it gives CASTWDRGVPYEQYF.